This entry lists 19 T cell receptor beta chains sequenced from one sample in a study of T cell changes during pregnancy in multiple sclerosis. Profiled with immunoSEQ multiplex PCR; TCRdb holds only in-frame clones, not every one. Of tens of thousands of clones in the sample, 80% to 95% were seen once. Sequencing was performed on CD4+ T cells from peripheral blood mononuclear cells, taken after pregnancy. Receptors originate from a female donor with multiple sclerosis, enrolled in a pregnancy study.

This clone was seen a single time. The chain recombines TRBV11-2 with TRBJ2-1; a possible D gene is TRBD2 (6 bases). CDR3 length equals 14 residues. Germline V lookup: CDR1 SGHAT, CDR2 FQNNGV. The V gene lost 2 bases and the J gene lost 7 bases, with 12 bases spanning the gap. This chain's CDR3 is CASSLRGLVNEQFF. The CDR3 DNA is TGTGCCAGCAGCTTACGGGGGTTGGTTAATGAGCAGTTCTTC.

This chain joins TRBV19 and TRBJ1-1; possibly TRBD1 for D (5 bases). Trimming shortened V by 9 bases and J by 4 bases, and 9 bases separated the two germline ends. Germline V gene data show CDR1 as LNHDA and CDR2 as SQIVND (reference sequence). This CDR3 has 11 amino acids. The CDR3: CASSRVTEAFF. The CDR3 DNA sequence: TGTGCCAGCTCCAGGGTCACTGAAGCTTTCTTT.

V usage is TRBV6-5 and J usage is TRBJ2-1; 9 bases map to TRBD2. This CDR3 has 16 residues. The V gene's germline CDR1 is MNHEY and CDR2 SVGAGI. J lost 5 bases, V lost 2 bases, and 7 bases had no gene match. The CDR3 is CASSYRAGGLNNEQFF. CDR3 sequence (DNA): TGTGCCAGCAGTTACCGAGCGGGGGGCCTAAACAATGAGCAGTTCTTC.

The V gene is TRBV18, the J gene TRBJ2-5; D may be TRBD2 (6 bases). Per the germline V gene, CDR1 is KGHSH and CDR2 is LQKENI. The V end lost 3 bases, the J end lost 1 base, and 15 bases lay between the germline ends. The CDR3 sequence is 16 residues long. DNA of the CDR3: TGTGCCAGCTCACCCCAGGTGGGGGGTTTCCAAGAGACCCAGTACTTC. Translation: CASSPQVGGFQETQYF.

The rearrangement uses TRBV18 and TRBJ1-1, with D perhaps TRBD1 (6 bases). The CDR3 has 12 amino acids. The V and J ends lost 4 bases and 8 bases respectively, with 11 bases between them. CDR1 is KGHSH and CDR2 is LQKENI in the germline V gene. For the CDR3, the DNA is TGTGCCAGCTCACGCGACAGGATAGAAGCTTTCTTT. Encoded protein: CASSRDRIEAFF.

The chain couples TRBV27 to TRBJ1-2; 9 bases align to TRBD1. Trimming at V came to 6 bases and at J to 4 bases, leaving 9 bases not matched to a gene. This CDR3 has 15 residues. In germline, CDR1 is MNHEY, CDR2 SMNVEV (reference sequence). The CDR3 bases are TGTGCCAGCAGCAATACAGGGGGCAGAGGCTATGGCTACACCTTC. Its protein product is CASSNTGGRGYGYTF.

This chain links TRBV7-3 with TRBJ1-4; the D gene is possibly TRBD1 (5 bases). The germline gives CDR1 SGHTA, CDR2 FQGTGA. This CDR3 spans 15 amino acids. With 2 bases removed from V and 5 bases from J, the gap between germline ends came to 12 bases. The CDR3 nucleotides are TGTGCCAGCAGCTTAGGCGGGCGGGGGAATGAAAAACTGTTTTTT. Translating gives CASSLGGRGNEKLFF.

The chain is built from TRBV19 and TRBJ2-7; tentatively, D is TRBD2 (5 bases). Looked up from germline, CDR1 is LNHDA and CDR2 is SQIVND (reference sequence). This CDR3 has 11 residues. V lost 3 bases and J lost 7, with 7 bases in between. DNA for the CDR3: TGTGCCAGTAGTATCCGGGGAGAGCAGTACTTC. It is translated as CASSIRGEQYF.

This chain connects TRBV15 to TRBJ1-6; D possibly corresponds to TRBD1 (6 bases). V lost 1 base and J lost 5, with 12 bases in between. CDR3 size: 16 residues. Looked up from germline, CDR1 is LNHNV and CDR2 is YYDKDF (reference sequence). The DNA of the CDR3 is TGTGCCACCAGCAGAGCCAGGACAGCGAATAATTCACCCCTCCACTTT. Protein product: CATSRARTANNSPLHF.

J is TRBJ2-7 and V is TRBV6-6; 11 nucleotides align to TRBD2. The germline V gene encodes CDR1 MNHNY and CDR2 SVGAGI (reference sequence). J gave up 2 bases and V 4 bases, and 7 bases lay outside the gene matches. CDR3 length: 16 residues. The CDR3 region is CASSSTLAGVPYEQYF. CDR3 nucleotides: TGTGCCAGCAGTTCGACACTAGCGGGGGTTCCCTACGAGCAGTACTTC.

V gene TRBV5-5 combines with J gene TRBJ2-7; TRBD1 matches at 9 bases. Germline V gene lookup returns CDR1 SGHKS and CDR2 YYEKEE (reference sequence). Trimming took 1 base from V and 6 from J; bases not matched to a gene: 8. This CDR3 spans 15 amino acids. The CDR3 reads CASSLSGQGVSEQYF. As DNA, the CDR3 is TGTGCCAGCAGCTTGTCGGGACAGGGTGTTAGCGAGCAGTACTTC.

In its sample, this clone was seen once. CDR3 residues: CASSYGPGTAGNTIYF. CDR3 nucleotide sequence: TGTGCCAGCAGCTACGGACCCGGGACAGCCGGAAACACCATATATTTT. The chain combines TRBV7-3 with TRBJ1-3, with 7 bases identical to TRBD1. Looked up from germline, CDR1 is SGHTA and CDR2 is FQGTGA. The CDR3 length is 16 residues. V shed 4 bases and J 4 bases; nucleotides not matched to a gene: 10. Filled out from reference TRBV7-3 and TRBJ1-3, the complete variable domain reads GAGVSQTPSNKVTEKGKYVELRCDPISGHTALYWYRQSLGQGPEFLIYFQGTGAADDSGLPNDRFFAVRPEGSVSTLKIQRTERGDSAVYLCASSYGPGTAGNTIYFGEGSWLTVV.

Here the CDR3 reads CASSSIRTGWRETQYF. DNA for the CDR3: TGTGCCAGCAGCTCAATAAGGACAGGGTGGCGAGAGACCCAGTACTTC. J is TRBJ2-5 and V is TRBV7-2; 8 bases align to TRBD1. The junction had 11 bases not matched to a gene; V was cut back by 4 bases and J by 4 bases. The germline CDR1 and CDR2 sequences are SGHTA and FQGNSA. This CDR3 contains 16 residues.

The CDR3: CASSDRGAYNEQFF. As DNA, the CDR3 is TGTGCCAGCTCGGATCGCGGGGCTTACAATGAGCAGTTCTTC. The chain links TRBV6-6 to TRBJ2-1; TRBD2 might be the D (6 bases). The CDR3 spans 14 residues. Trimming pared 8 bases from V and 4 bases from J, leaving 15 bases between. Per the germline V gene, CDR1 is MNHNY and CDR2 is SVGAGI (reference sequence).

The J gene is TRBJ2-5, the V gene TRBV9; a weak D match, TRBD1 (5 bases). Trimming removed 1 base at V and 7 bases at J, with 14 bases between. Germline lookup yields CDR1 SGDLS and CDR2 YYNGEE. This CDR3 is 14 amino acids long. CDR3 DNA sequence: TGTGCCAGCAGCGTAAACCCCGACAGTGGGACCCAGTACTTC. Translated, it gives CASSVNPDSGTQYF.

The genes are TRBV5-6 and TRBJ2-7, with a tentative D call TRBD2 (6 bases). Germline V gene data show CDR1 as SGHDT and CDR2 as YYEEEE. V gave up 3 bases and J gave up 0 bases, with 16 bases separating them. The CDR3 is 16 amino acids. CDR3 in amino acids: CASSYRRAGSSYEQYF. The CDR3 coding sequence is TGTGCCAGCAGCTACAGACGGGCGGGGAGCTCCTACGAGCAGTACTTC.

This rearrangement joins TRBV6-5 to TRBJ1-5; 8 nucleotides agree with TRBD1. Germline loops: CDR1 MNHEY, CDR2 SVGAGI. This CDR3 comprises 14 residues. The J segment lost 4 bases and the V segment lost 6 bases, leaving 5 bases of the junction unmatched. In DNA, the CDR3 is TGTGCCAGCAGCCCTGGACAGGGTAATCAGCCCCAGCATTTT. Amino acid sequence: CASSPGQGNQPQHF.

CDR3 residues: CASSIIRGSRFNYGYTF. The CDR3 coding sequence is TGTGCCAGTAGTATCATTCGCGGCAGTAGATTCAACTATGGCTACACCTTC. V and J are TRBV19 and TRBJ1-2; D not resolved. The germline V and J ends were trimmed by 3 bases and 2 bases, with 19 bases remaining between them. The CDR3 runs to 17 residues. Germline values: CDR1 LNHDA, CDR2 SQIVND (reference sequence). Full variable domain (remainder filled in from reference TRBV19 and TRBJ1-2): DGGITQSPKYLFRKEGQNVTLSCEQNLNHDAMYWYRQDPGQGLRLIYYSQIVNDFQKGDIAEGYSVSREKKESFPLTVTSAQKNPTAFYLCASSIIRGSRFNYGYTFGSGTRLTVV.

This chain links TRBV6-5 with TRBJ1-4; no reliable D call. In germline, CDR1 is MNHEY, CDR2 SVGAGI. The ends were cut back, 4 bases at V and 0 bases at J, with 12 bases in the middle. The CDR3 loop spans 16 amino acids. CDR3 nucleotides: TGTGCCAGCAGTTTTGGGCCCCCCACAACTAATGAAAAACTGTTTTTT. Amino acids: CASSFGPPTTNEKLFF.